These T cell receptor beta chains were read from a single sample in a study of CD8 T cells in ankylosing spondylitis. TCRdb reanalysed the 5' RACE reads using MiXCR and keeps one entry per CDR3 protein. The table records 250,000 to 300,000 distinct CDR3 sequences, around 20% of them present only once. The sample consisted of blood, either unsorted or a sorted T cell fraction (not recorded which). These receptors all come from a male donor with ankylosing spondylitis or in good health (not recorded which). Each CDR3 is given with its conserved first and last residue. The D gene is left open where the match is weak. Expanded clones are given a class, and other clones once, few, many or no size at all.

13	TRBD1	many	TRBV12-3/TRBV12-4	TRBJ2-5	TGTGCCAGCAGTCCGGGACAGCAAGAGACCCAGTACTTC	CASSPGQQETQYF
17	TRBD2	many	TRBV20-1	TRBJ2-2	TGCAGTGCTAGGCTGGGGACTAGCGGGAGGAACACCGGGGAGCTGTTTTTT	CSARLGTSGRNTGELFF
14	TRBD2	-	TRBV12-3/TRBV12-4	TRBJ2-1	TGTGCCAGCAGTTTATCGGCGGGAGGCCAATCGCAGTTCTTC	CASSLSAGGQSQFF
10	-	-	TRBV20-1	TRBJ2-5	TGCAGTGCACCAGCGGAGACCCAGTACTTC	CSAPAETQYF
15	TRBD1	-	TRBV6-5	TRBJ2-5	TGTGCCAGCAGTTATGGGGACAGGGGGCGGCAGACCCAGTACTTC	CASSYGDRGRQTQYF
13	-	-	TRBV12-3/TRBV12-4	TRBJ2-5	TGTGCCAGCAGGTGGTCTAGCATGGAGACCCAGTACTTC	CASRWSSMETQYF
14	-	-	TRBV12-3/TRBV12-4	TRBJ1-2	TGTGCCAGCAGTTTAGCGGGCAGGCCTTATGGCTACACCTTC	CASSLAGRPYGYTF
17	TRBD2	many	TRBV5-5	TRBJ2-1	TGTGCCTCGGGGGGGATACCCGGGACTAGCACCAACAATGAGCAGTTCTTC	CASGGIPGTSTNNEQFF
14	TRBD1	-	TRBV12-3/TRBV12-4	TRBJ1-4	TGTGCCAGCAGTTTACGGACAGGGGGGGAAAAACTGTTTTTT	CASSLRTGGEKLFF
13	-	-	TRBV6-4	TRBJ1-1	TGTGCCAGCAGTAGCATACAGAACACTGAAGCTTTCTTT	CASSSIQNTEAFF
14	TRBD2	many	TRBV29-1	TRBJ2-1	TGCAGCGTTCGGGAGGGCCAAGAGTACAATGAGCAGTTCTTC	CSVREGQEYNEQFF
18	-	-	TRBV24-1	TRBJ2-2	TGTGCCACCAGTGGCCCTACCACCACCGGGACAATCACCGGGGAGCTGTTTTTT	CATSGPTTTGTITGELFF
13	TRBD1	-	TRBV2	TRBJ2-5	TGTGCCAGCCTAGGGACAGGAAAAGAGACCCAGTACTTC	CASLGTGKETQYF
16	TRBD2	-	TRBV20-1	TRBJ2-5	TGCAGTGCTAGCCGACTAGCGGGAGGGCGCCAAGAGACCCAGTACTTC	CSASRLAGGRQETQYF
14	TRBD1	medium-sized	TRBV12-3/TRBV12-4	TRBJ1-5	TGTGCCAGCAGTTCTGACAGGGACTTTGGGCCCCAGCATTTT	CASSSDRDFGPQHF
15	TRBD1	few	TRBV5-1	TRBJ2-3	TGCGCCAGCAGCTTGACAGGGGTTGGTACAGATACGCAGTATTTT	CASSLTGVGTDTQYF
15	TRBD1	-	TRBV10-3	TRBJ2-3	TGTGCCATCAGTGAGCGACAGGGGCGGACAGATACGCAGTATTTT	CAISERQGRTDTQYF
17	TRBD1	few	TRBV5-6	TRBJ2-1	TGTGCCAGCAGCCAATTAATTCCGGGACAGGGCTCCAATGAGCAGTTCTTC	CASSQLIPGQGSNEQFF
15	TRBD2	many	TRBV9	TRBJ2-2	TGTGCCAGCAGCCCCGGACTAGTAAACACCGGGGAGCTGTTTTTT	CASSPGLVNTGELFF
14	-	few	TRBV5-6	TRBJ1-1	TGTGCCAGCGGCGATTACCTAAGGAACACTGAAGCTTTCTTT	CASGDYLRNTEAFF
17	TRBD1	-	TRBV11-3	TRBJ2-3	TGTGCCAGCAGCTCGGGACAGGGGGCCATTAGCACAGATACGCAGTATTTT	CASSSGQGAISTDTQYF
16	TRBD2	many	TRBV11-2	TRBJ2-3	TGTGCCAGCAGCTTAACTGGGACTAGCTCCGCAGATACGCAGTATTTT	CASSLTGTSSADTQYF
15	-	few	TRBV3-1	TRBJ2-5	TGTGCCAGCAGCCAACCGGGGACTGGACAAGAGACCCAGTACTTC	CASSQPGTGQETQYF
14	TRBD2	-	TRBV7-9	TRBJ2-5	TGTGCCAGCAGCTCTTTGGCGGGAGGGGAGACCCAGTACTTC	CASSSLAGGETQYF
15	-	many	TRBV9	TRBJ2-3	TGTGCCAGCAGCGTAGATCCGGGAGTGGCAGATACGCAGTATTTT	CASSVDPGVADTQYF
15	-	-	TRBV7-8	TRBJ2-6	TGTGCCATCGACAGGTCAGGTTACGGGGCCAACGTCCTGACTTTC	CAIDRSGYGANVLTF